The T cell receptor (beta chain) described here comes from a study of T cell changes during pregnancy in multiple sclerosis. V shed 6 bases and J shed 0 bases, with 9 bases lying between them. The CDR3 runs 13 residues. Per germline, CDR1 MDHEN and CDR2 SYDVKM. Assay: immunoSEQ multiplex PCR; the TCRdb copy retains only in-frame clones and omits some. The table shows around 40,000 clones, with more than 85% occurring only once. This material consisted of CD4+ T cells from peripheral blood mononuclear cells, taken in the third trimester of pregnancy. This TCR was recovered from a female donor with multiple sclerosis, enrolled in a pregnancy study. This chain uses TRBV28 with TRBJ2-7; D is possibly TRBD2 (6 bases). The CDR3 loop reads CASRRDGSYEQYF. CDR3 DNA sequence: TGTGCCAGCAGGCGGGACGGCTCCTACGAGCAGTACTTC. Drawing the rest from reference TRBV28 and TRBJ2-7, the complete variable domain is DVKVTQSSRYLVKRTGEKVFLECVQDMDHENMFWYRQDPGLGLRLIYFSYDVKMKEKGDIPEGYSVSREKKERFSLILESASTNQTSMYLCASRRDGSYEQYFGPGTRLTVT.